This passage covers 21 T cell receptor beta chains from one sample sequenced in a study of blood T cell repertoires in COVID-19 (dated by TCRdb to 2018 to 2021). The receptor library was made with the immunoSEQ multiplex PCR assay. TCRdb re-hosts the immuneACCESS table, in-frame sequences only. Its copies lack some clones; in the studies checked, an unresolved V gene accounts for under half of them, and the cause for the rest is not known. A total of 250,000 to 300,000 clones appear in this sample, around 83% of them only once. About 5% of the sample is in the top ten clones. The material sequenced was PBMCs or T cells enriched from blood (not recorded which). Receptor source: a man aged 40-49 years who had been exposed to COVID-19.

This chain connects TRBV12-3 or TRBV12-4 to TRBJ2-5; D gene ambiguous. The CDR3 runs 11 residues. Trimming shortened V by 6 bases and J by 10 bases, and 12 bases separated the two germline ends. The CDR3 here is CASRSGSHQYF. The DNA for the CDR3 is TGTGCCAGCAGGTCGGGTAGCCACCAGTACTTC.

This chain joins TRBV30 and TRBJ1-2, with a possible D match to TRBD1 (6 bases). Looked up from germline, CDR1 is GTSNPN and CDR2 is SVGIG (reference sequence). CDR3 length equals 14 residues. Trimming pared 4 bases from V and 5 bases from J, leaving 17 bases between. CDR3 protein: CAWTTPGQLYGYTF. The CDR3 DNA follows: TGTGCCTGGACCACCCCAGGACAGCTTTATGGCTACACCTTC.

This clone is a singleton in its sample. This chain's CDR3 is CAWIGQGLGNEQFF. For the CDR3, the DNA is TGTGCCTGGATTGGGCAGGGGTTAGGCAATGAGCAGTTCTTC. V is TRBV30 and J is TRBJ2-1, with D perhaps matching TRBD1 (6 bases). Germline loops: CDR1 GTSNPN, CDR2 SVGIG (reference sequence). This CDR3 region has 14 residues. V was clipped by 4 bases and J by 6 bases, with 16 bases between them.

The chain combines TRBV6-5 with TRBJ1-2; no reliable D call. CDR1 is MNHEY and CDR2 is SVGAGI in the germline V gene. This CDR3 contains 13 residues. CDR3 residues: CVQRPVSNYGYTF. DNA of the CDR3: TGTGTTCAGCGACCGGTATCCAACTATGGCTACACCTTC.

This rearrangement joins TRBV5-1 to TRBJ2-5; D gene ambiguous. Trimming shortened V by 4 bases and J by 5 bases, and 12 bases separated the two germline ends. CDR1 SGHRS and CDR2 YFSETQ come from the germline V gene. The CDR3 spans 13 residues. The chain's CDR3 is CASSQRASETQYF. DNA of the CDR3: TGCGCCAGCAGCCAACGCGCTTCGGAGACCCAGTACTTC.

V is TRBV5-4 and J is TRBJ2-7, with D perhaps TRBD2 (6 bases). CDR1 SGHNT and CDR2 YYREEE come from the germline V gene (reference sequence). V dropped 6 bases and J dropped 4 bases, with 14 bases sitting between them. The CDR3 runs 13 residues. This CDR3 is CASILEGTYEQYF. Here the CDR3 DNA reads TGTGCCAGCATCCTGGAAGGGACTTACGAGCAGTACTTC.

This chain joins TRBV30 and TRBJ2-5, with D maybe TRBD2 (5 bases). This CDR3 is 14 amino acids long. Trimming shortened V by 3 bases and J by 5 bases, and 16 bases separated the two germline ends. In germline, CDR1 is GTSNPN, CDR2 SVGIG (reference sequence). DNA of the CDR3: TGTGCCTGGAGAGGAAAAGCGGTTCGGGAGACCCAGTACTTC. As protein: CAWRGKAVRETQYF. The whole variable domain, filled in from reference TRBV30 and TRBJ2-5, reads SQTIHQWPATLVQPVGSPLSLECTVEGTSNPNLYWYRQAAGRGLQLLFYSVGIGQISSEVPQNLSASRPQDRQFILSSKKLLLSDSGFYLCAWRGKAVRETQYFGPGTRLLVL.

This chain links TRBV21-1 with TRBJ2-7; the DNA was not compared with TRBD1, the D call given in the table. TRBV21-1 is a listed pseudogene. This CDR3 is built from 13 residues. CDR3 protein: CASRVQTAHEQYF. The CDR3, as DNA: TGTGCCAGCAGGGTGCAGACAGCACACGAGCAGTACTTC.

DNA for the CDR3: TGTGCCAGTAGTAGCCCCGGGACAGGCACAGATACGCAGTATTTT. It yields the protein CASSSPGTGTDTQYF. V gene TRBV19 combines with J gene TRBJ2-3, with 7 positions matching TRBD1. The CDR3 is made up of 15 amino acids. Germline-derived CDR1 and CDR2 are LNHDA and SQIVND (reference sequence). Trimming cost V 4 bases and J 1 base; bases outside gene matches: 5.

The gene calls are TRBV19 and TRBJ2-3, with D uncertain. From germline, CDR1 is LNHDA and CDR2 SQIVND (reference sequence). The CDR3 contains 11 residues. V was clipped by 6 bases and J by 6 bases, with 7 bases between them. The CDR3 DNA sequence: TGTGCCAGTAGCCCCGGGGATACGCAGTATTTT. Translation gives CASSPGDTQYF.

The table lists this clone with a count of one. The junction departs from germline at one end; a sequencing error may be responsible. This sequence joins TRBV7-7 and TRBJ2-1, with 12 bases aligning to TRBD2. The germline V gene encodes CDR1 SSHAT and CDR2 FNYEAQ (reference sequence). The CDR3 has 16 amino acids. The CDR3 region has the DNA TGTGCTAGCAGCTTAACCACTAGCGGGAGGTACAATGAGCAGTTCTTC. It codes for CASSLTTSGRYNEQFF. The full variable domain, rest sourced from reference TRBV7-7 and TRBJ2-1, is GAGVSQSPRYKVTKRGQDVTLRCDPISSHATLYWYQQALGQGPEFLTYFNYEAQPDKSGLPSDRFSAERPEGSISTLTIQRTEQRDSAMYRCASSLTTSGRYNEQFFGPGTRLTVL.

J is TRBJ1-4 and V is TRBV11-2, with no clear D. CDR1 and CDR2 from the germline V gene are SGHAT and FQNNGV. Trimming pared 5 bases from V and 5 bases from J, leaving 15 bases between. The CDR3 runs 15 residues. CDR3 amino acids: CASSIVRGRNEKLFF. In nucleotides, the CDR3 is TGTGCCAGCAGCATAGTACGAGGCCGCAATGAAAAACTGTTTTTT.

V usage is TRBV21-1 and J usage is TRBJ2-1; the table's D call of TRBD2 was not tested on the DNA. TRBV21-1 is annotated as a pseudogene. The CDR3 has 20 residues. The CDR3 here is CASSKRVGMVCPELVKEQFF. In nucleotides, the CDR3 is TGTGCCAGCAGCAAACGCGTGGGAATGGTCTGCCCGGAACTAGTTAAAGAGCAGTTCTTC.

This clone was found once. The J gene is TRBJ2-1, the V gene TRBV3-1 (or the pseudogene TRBV3-2), with 8 bases fitting TRBD2. Germline CDR1 LGHDT, CDR2 YNNKEL (reference sequence). The V gene end was trimmed by 3 bases and the J gene end by 0 bases; junction bases not matched to a gene: 13. There are 19 residues in the CDR3. The CDR3 nucleotides are TGTGCCAGCAGCCAGGCGTCTAGCGGGTTCGAGGACTCCTACAATGAGCAGTTCTTC. Translation: CASSQASSGFEDSYNEQFF.

V and J are TRBV6-5 and TRBJ1-3; TRBD1 might be the D (5 bases). Germline lookup yields CDR1 MNHEY and CDR2 SVGAGI. This CDR3 is 13 amino acids long. Trimming shortened V by 4 bases and J by 7 bases, and 11 bases separated the two germline ends. CDR3: CASSLRRGNTIYF. CDR3 bases: TGTGCCAGCAGTTTAAGGCGGGGGAACACCATATATTTT.

The chain combines TRBV6-5 with TRBJ2-7; a weak D match, TRBD2 (7 bases). The CDR3 sequence is 16 residues long. Germline V lookup: CDR1 MNHEY, CDR2 SVGAGI. With 2 bases removed from V and 2 bases from J, the gap between germline ends came to 16 bases. This CDR3 is CASSYGGAGPTYEQYF. CDR3 bases: TGTGCCAGCAGTTACGGGGGGGCAGGGCCTACCTACGAGCAGTACTTC.

The CDR3 here is CASSEGTVNYGYTF. CDR3 nucleotides: TGTGCCAGCAGCGAAGGGACAGTTAATTATGGCTACACCTTC. The gene calls are TRBV3-1 (or the pseudogene TRBV3-2) and TRBJ1-2, with TRBD1 matching over 7 bases. The V and J ends lost 5 bases and 5 bases, in that order; junction bases with no gene match: 8. CDR1 and CDR2 from the germline V gene are LGHDT and YNNKEL (reference sequence). The CDR3 totals 14 residues.

This chain uses TRBV28 with TRBJ2-7, with D possibly TRBD1 on 6 matching bases. The CDR3 has 14 amino acids. The ends were cut back, 6 bases at V and 0 bases at J, with 12 bases in the middle. Germline CDR1 and CDR2: MDHEN and SYDVKM. CDR3 sequence (DNA): TGTGCCAGCAGAGCCACAGGGAGCTCCTACGAGCAGTACTTC. Protein product: CASRATGSSYEQYF.

The chain recombines TRBV9 with TRBJ2-7; D might be TRBD2 (6 bases). The CDR3 totals 16 residues. The germline V gene has CDR1 SGDLS and CDR2 YYNGEE. Deletions cut 3 bases from V and 3 bases from J, with 19 bases between. This CDR3 is CASSARGTPEDYEQYF. CDR3 nucleotides: TGTGCCAGCAGCGCCCGGGGGACCCCGGAGGACTACGAGCAGTACTTC.

V gene TRBV3-1 (or the pseudogene TRBV3-2) combines with J gene TRBJ2-5; the D is unclear. Trimming removed 1 base at V and 4 bases at J, with 13 bases between. The CDR3 contains 15 residues. In germline, CDR1 is LGHDT, CDR2 YNNKEL (reference sequence). The CDR3 reads CASSQVARTSETQYF. In DNA form, the CDR3 reads TGTGCCAGCAGCCAAGTGGCCCGAACCTCAGAGACCCAGTACTTC.

The gene calls are TRBV12-3 or TRBV12-4 and TRBJ1-1, with D unresolved. This CDR3 contains 11 residues. With 6 bases removed from V and 2 bases from J, the gap between germline ends came to 4 bases. Here the CDR3 reads CASRHNTEAFF. CDR3 coding DNA: TGTGCCAGCAGACATAACACTGAAGCTTTCTTT.